Listed below are T cell receptor beta chains from one sample, sequenced in a study of T cells after yellow fever vaccination. One entry per CDR3 protein results from TCRdb running MiXCR on the 5' RACE reads. The sample consists of roughly 100,000 distinct CDR3 sequences, 7.5% to 10% of them appearing once. The sample consisted of CD8+ T cells not binding an NS4B(214-222) dextramer, sorted from PBMCs, taken less than 18 days after the first yellow fever vaccination. The source is a man between 18 and 35 years old who received the YFV17D yellow fever vaccine. Each CDR3 is given with its conserved first and last residue. Fields, in order: clone size, D gene, V gene, CDR3 length, J gene, CDR3 DNA, CDR3 protein. The D gene is left open where the match is weak. The size entry is marked missing in some rows and otherwise reads once, few, many or a size class.

few	.	TRBV7-9	13	TRBJ1-1	TGTGCCAGCAGCTTAGTAGCCATGGTAGAAGCTTTCTTT	CASSLVAMVEAFF
.	TRBD1	TRBV6-1	15	TRBJ2-5	TGTGCCAGCAGTCCTCGTAGACAGGGCGGAGAGACCCAGTACTTC	CASSPRRQGGETQYF
.	.	TRBV20-1	16	TRBJ1-6	TGCAGTGCTAGAGCTTCGACAGATGGCTATAGTTCACCCCTCCACTTT	CSARASTDGYSSPLHF
few	TRBD1	TRBV27	15	TRBJ2-3	TGTGCCAGCGGACTCCGGGACAGGGGAGTGTCGGCGCAGTATTTT	CASGLRDRGVSAQYF
.	.	TRBV28	16	TRBJ1-1	TGTGCCAGCAGTTTAAGGCTGGGCAGAATGAACACTGAAGCTTTCTTT	CASSLRLGRMNTEAFF
many	.	TRBV24-1	13	TRBJ1-2	TGTGCCACCAGTGAAACAGCAGACTATGGCTACACCTTC	CATSETADYGYTF
.	.	TRBV20-1	15	TRBJ1-2	TGCAGTGCTAGCCTTTTGTTAGCAGAAAACTATGGCTACACCTTC	CSASLLLAENYGYTF
.	TRBD2	TRBV5-1	18	TRBJ2-3	TGCGCCAGCAGCTTGGCGGCTAGCGGGGGCTCCCTCACAGATACGCAGTATTTT	CASSLAASGGSLTDTQYF
.	TRBD2	TRBV7-9	16	TRBJ2-1	TGTGCCAGCAGCCGCACTACCAGCGGGGGGGCGGGGGAGCAGTTCTTC	CASSRTTSGGAGEQFF
.	.	TRBV4-1	17	TRBJ2-3	TGCGCCAGCAGCCAAATCTCGGCCTATACTAGCACAGATACGCAGTATTTT	CASSQISAYTSTDTQYF
many	.	TRBV2	13	TRBJ1-1	TGTGCCAGCAGCCCCAGGGAGAACACTGAAGCTTTCTTT	CASSPRENTEAFF
few	.	TRBV4-1	14	TRBJ2-3	TGCGCCAGCAGCCAAGATCCAGGGGAGGATACGCAGTATTTT	CASSQDPGEDTQYF
few	.	TRBV7-2	16	TRBJ2-7	TGTGCCAGCAGCCCTCGGTCACCCTCGGAACTATACGAGCAGTACTTC	CASSPRSPSELYEQYF
few	.	TRBV7-9	14	TRBJ1-1	TGTGCCAGCAGCATAGACGGGCCCTATCGTGAAGCTTTCTTT	CASSIDGPYREAFF
few	.	TRBV7-7	15	TRBJ1-4	TGTGCTAGCAGCGCCTCAGGGGCGCCTAATGAAAAACTGTTTTTT	CASSASGAPNEKLFF
few	TRBD1	TRBV10-3	13	TRBJ2-7	TGTGCCATCAGCTGGACAGGGTCCTACGAGCAGTACTTC	CAISWTGSYEQYF
many	TRBD1	TRBV5-1	14	TRBJ1-5	TGCGCCAGCAGCTTGACAGGGGGCGGCCAGCCCCAGCATTTT	CASSLTGGGQPQHF
few	TRBD1	TRBV24-1	16	TRBJ2-1	TGTGCCACCAGTGACCAACGACAGGGCTCCTACAATGAGCAGTTCTTC	CATSDQRQGSYNEQFF
few	TRBD1	TRBV27	17	TRBJ1-2	TGTGCCAGCAGCTTGCAGGGACAGGGGTTAGAGGCTTATGGCTACACCTTC	CASSLQGQGLEAYGYTF
.	.	TRBV6-5	12	TRBJ1-3	TGTGCCAGCAGTAACCCTGGAAACACCATATATTTT	CASSNPGNTIYF
medium-sized	TRBD2	TRBV6-2/TRBV6-3	15	TRBJ2-1	TGTGCCAGCAGTTACGAGGTAGCGGGGGCAAATGAGCAGTTCTTC	CASSYEVAGANEQFF
.	TRBD1	TRBV4-3	16	TRBJ2-1	TGCGCCAGCAGCCAAGCGGGACAGCTTAACTACAATGAGCAGTTCTTC	CASSQAGQLNYNEQFF
few	.	TRBV4-1	12	TRBJ1-6	TGCGCCAGCAGCCAAGCTAATTCACCCCTCCACTTT	CASSQANSPLHF
.	.	TRBV20-1	15	TRBJ2-7	TGCAGTGCTTCACCAAACCGGCTAGGGGACTACGAGCAGTACTTC	CSASPNRLGDYEQYF
.	TRBD1	TRBV11-2	13	TRBJ2-3	TGTGCCAGCAGCTTCACAGGGGGAGATACGCAGTATTTT	CASSFTGGDTQYF
.	.	TRBV27	13	TRBJ2-7	TGTGCCAGCAGTTTTAGGGGACCGGGAGAGCAGTACTTC	CASSFRGPGEQYF
few	TRBD1	TRBV6-1	12	TRBJ2-1	TGTGCCAGCAGTCGGACAGGGTATGAGCAGTTCTTC	CASSRTGYEQFF
few	.	TRBV27	13	TRBJ1-2	TGTGCCAGCAGTTTATCCAGCCTCTATGGCTACACCTTC	CASSLSSLYGYTF
few	.	TRBV5-1	15	TRBJ2-1	TGCGCCAGCAGCTTGGCGGTTATTTCCTACAATGAGCAGTTCTTC	CASSLAVISYNEQFF
few	.	TRBV7-8	16	TRBJ2-7	TGTGCCAGCAGCGTCACAGGGTTAGTTGGACCCTACGAGCAGTACTTC	CASSVTGLVGPYEQYF
few	.	TRBV19	13	TRBJ2-2	TGTGCCACCTCGGACTACGGCACCGGGGAGCTGTTTTTT	CATSDYGTGELFF
.	.	TRBV7-3	15	TRBJ2-2	TGTGCCAGCAGCTTCGCTAGCCAACCCACCGGGGAGCTGTTTTTT	CASSFASQPTGELFF
.	.	TRBV7-2	16	TRBJ2-3	TGTGCCAGCAGCCTAGGAGCGAGTTCCATAGGAGATACGCAGTATTTT	CASSLGASSIGDTQYF
.	.	TRBV4-1	14	TRBJ2-1	TGCGCCAGCAGCCAAGAGCAGGTAGGACCATTCAAGTTCTTC	CASSQEQVGPFKFF
few	.	TRBV11-2	13	TRBJ2-2	TGTGCCAGCAGCTCCGAAATCACCGGGGAGCTGTTTTTT	CASSSEITGELFF
few	TRBD2	TRBV7-9	14	TRBJ2-3	TGTGCCAGCAGCTTTAGCGGGGACACAGATACGCAGTATTTT	CASSFSGDTDTQYF
.	.	TRBV7-3	15	TRBJ2-3	TGTGCCAGCAGCCAGGGCGGGGGCTGGGCAGATACGCAGTATTTT	CASSQGGGWADTQYF
many	.	TRBV6-5	15	TRBJ2-3	TGTGCCAGCAGTTACAACGGGGTTCAGGCAGATACGCAGTATTTT	CASSYNGVQADTQYF
.	.	TRBV6-1	13	TRBJ2-3	TGTGCCAGCAGGACCAGGGGGGTAGATACGCAGTATTTT	CASRTRGVDTQYF
few	.	TRBV12-3/TRBV12-4	16	TRBJ1-1	TGTGCCAGCAGAGGGCCTGACGACGGCAAGGACACTGAAGCTTTCTTT	CASRGPDDGKDTEAFF
.	.	TRBV15	17	TRBJ1-2	TGTGCCACCAGCAGAGATTGGGGGAGTGTAGCTAACTATGGCTACACCTTC	CATSRDWGSVANYGYTF
few	.	TRBV9	14	TRBJ2-5	TGTGCCAGCAGCGGTAGCGCGGGATCAGAGACCCAGTACTTC	CASSGSAGSETQYF
.	TRBD1	TRBV27	16	TRBJ1-2	TGTGCCAGCAGAACTGAAGGGACAGGGGTGTCCTATGGCTACACCTTC	CASRTEGTGVSYGYTF
many	.	TRBV29-1	13	TRBJ1-2	TGCAGCGTTGTGCCCACCAGACAGGATGGCTACACCTTC	CSVVPTRQDGYTF
.	.	TRBV2	12	TRBJ2-1	TGTGCCAGCAAGAACACAGTCAATGAGCAGTTCTTC	CASKNTVNEQFF
many	.	TRBV27	13	TRBJ1-2	TGTGCCAGCAGTTTGGGCCAGAACTATGGCTACACCTTC	CASSLGQNYGYTF
.	.	TRBV5-1	15	TRBJ1-1	TGCGCCAGCAGCTTGGTCTACGAGGGGGACACTGAAGCTTTCTTT	CASSLVYEGDTEAFF
.	TRBD1	TRBV11-2	12	TRBJ2-5	TGTGCCAGCAGCTTAAGACAGGGGGTAGAGTACTTC	CASSLRQGVEYF
.	.	TRBV11-2	18	TRBJ2-3	TGTGCCAGCAGCTTAATTCGGAACCACGGGGGGCCCACAGATACGCAGTATTTT	CASSLIRNHGGPTDTQYF
few	TRBD2	TRBV5-6	17	TRBJ2-3	TGTGCCAGCAGCGAGGGGGTAGCGGGGGGCCCCCCAGATACGCAGTATTTT	CASSEGVAGGPPDTQYF
few	.	TRBV7-9	12	TRBJ1-1	TGTGCCAGCAGCTTAGGAACTTCTGAAGCTTTCTTT	CASSLGTSEAFF
.	.	TRBV7-6	15	TRBJ1-2	TGTGCCAGCAGCCCCCGGACTCGGGAGGCGGAAGGCTACACCTTC	CASSPRTREAEGYTF
many	TRBD1	TRBV5-1	14	TRBJ2-1	TGCGCCAGCAGCTTGAGGGACAGATACAATGAGCAGTTCTTC	CASSLRDRYNEQFF
few	.	TRBV20-1	14	TRBJ2-7	TGCAGTGCTAGAGCCCCCCAGAGCTCCTACGAGCAGTACTTC	CSARAPQSSYEQYF
.	.	TRBV7-8	15	TRBJ1-2	TGTGCCAGCAGCTTTCTGTTCGGAGCTAACTATGGCTACACCTTC	CASSFLFGANYGYTF
.	TRBD1	TRBV7-9	15	TRBJ1-1	TGTGCCAGCAGCTACGCCGGGACAGGGCACACTGAAGCTTTCTTT	CASSYAGTGHTEAFF
.	TRBD1	TRBV5-4	14	TRBJ2-3	TGTGCCAGCAGCCCGGGACAGGGGTTAAATACGCAGTATTTT	CASSPGQGLNTQYF
few	.	TRBV12-3/TRBV12-4	14	TRBJ1-2	TGTGCCAGCAGTTTAGGGGCAGGGACCTATGGCTACACCTTC	CASSLGAGTYGYTF
.	.	TRBV28	14	TRBJ1-4	TGTGCCAGCAGGCGAGCGGTCGAGCCCGAAAAACTGTTTTTT	CASRRAVEPEKLFF
.	.	TRBV12-3/TRBV12-4	15	TRBJ2-7	TGTGCCAGCAGTTTAGCGCTTTGGGGGGACTACGAGCAGTACTTC	CASSLALWGDYEQYF